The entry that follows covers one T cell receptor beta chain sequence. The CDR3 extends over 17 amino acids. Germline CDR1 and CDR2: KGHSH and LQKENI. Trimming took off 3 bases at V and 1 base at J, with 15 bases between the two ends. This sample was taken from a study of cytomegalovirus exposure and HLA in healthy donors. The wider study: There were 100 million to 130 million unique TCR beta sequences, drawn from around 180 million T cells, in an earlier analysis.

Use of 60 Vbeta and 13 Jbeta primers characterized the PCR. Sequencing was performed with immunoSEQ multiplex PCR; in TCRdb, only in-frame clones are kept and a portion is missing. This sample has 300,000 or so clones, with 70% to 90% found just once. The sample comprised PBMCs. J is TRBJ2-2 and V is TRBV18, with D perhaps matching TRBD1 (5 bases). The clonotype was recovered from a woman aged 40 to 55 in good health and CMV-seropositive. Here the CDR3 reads CASSPRTRQGNTGELFF. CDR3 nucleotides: TGTGCCAGCTCACCCAGGACACGCCAGGGGAACACCGGGGAGCTGTTTTTT.